These 23 T cell receptor beta chains were sequenced from one sample in a study of blood T cell repertoires in COVID-19. Data came from immunoSEQ multiplex PCR; TCRdb stores just in-frame clones and leaves some out. The table lists some 220,000 clones, about 82% of them singletons. Material: peripheral blood. The receptors were sampled from a woman aged 55-70 years with active or convalescent COVID-19.

The J gene is TRBJ2-2, the V gene TRBV5-1, with 7 bases that match TRBD1. Germline V gene sequence: CDR1 SGHRS, CDR2 YFSETQ. The CDR3 is 16 residues long. With V trimmed by 2 bases and J by 4 bases, 8 bases remained unmatched. The CDR3: CASSLTGTAVTGELFF. As DNA, the CDR3 is TGCGCCAGCAGCTTAACCGGGACAGCGGTCACCGGGGAGCTGTTTTTT.

This clone came up once. The V call is TRBV19, the J call TRBJ1-1, with D perhaps matching TRBD1 (6 bases). The ends were cut back, 5 bases at V and 2 bases at J, with 15 bases in the middle. CDR3 size: 15 residues. Germline V gene data show CDR1 as LNHDA and CDR2 as SQIVND (reference sequence). The CDR3 sequence: CASSGPGHPNTEAFF. As DNA, the CDR3 is TGTGCCAGTAGTGGACCGGGACACCCAAACACTGAAGCTTTCTTT.

The chain uses TRBV19 and TRBJ1-2; D call uncertain. CDR1 is LNHDA, CDR2 SQIVND, per germline (reference sequence). Trimming pared 3 bases from V and 4 bases from J, leaving 15 bases between. The CDR3 totals 15 residues. The CDR3 coding sequence is TGTGCCAGTAGTATGCCTTCCACCCGGGGCTATGGCTACACCTTC. This gives the protein CASSMPSTRGYGYTF.

V is TRBV7-9 and J is TRBJ1-6; 9 nucleotides line up with TRBD1. This CDR3 spans 14 amino acids. Per germline, CDR1 SEHNR and CDR2 FQNEAQ (reference sequence). Germline trimming cut 5 bases from V and 6 bases from J; bases unmatched to any gene: 2. The CDR3 sequence is CASSTQGANSPLHF. The DNA for the CDR3 is TGTGCCAGCAGCACACAGGGGGCTAATTCACCCCTCCACTTT.

V is TRBV7-9 and J is TRBJ2-7; 7 bases map to TRBD2. The CDR3 runs to 14 residues. The V gene's germline CDR1 is SEHNR and CDR2 FQNEAQ (reference sequence). V dropped 5 bases and J dropped 0; count of bases not matched to a gene: 4. This CDR3 is CASSGGTTSYEQYF. For the CDR3, the DNA is TGTGCCAGCAGCGGTGGGACTACCTCCTACGAGCAGTACTTC.

This clone was found once. The chain carries TRBV4-1 and TRBJ2-5; 10 positions agree with TRBD1. V shed 2 bases and J 4 bases; nucleotides not matched to a gene: 4. Germline lookup yields CDR1 MGHRA and CDR2 YSYEKL. CDR3 length: 15 amino acids. Here the CDR3 reads CASSQMGQGTETQYF. DNA of the CDR3: TGCGCCAGCAGCCAAATGGGACAGGGGACAGAGACCCAGTACTTC.

The chain joins TRBV6-4 to TRBJ1-5; D is ambiguous. Trimming stripped 2 bases from V and 7 bases from J, with 12 bases between. Germline CDR1 is MRHNA and CDR2 is SNTAGT. This CDR3 is 14 amino acids long. CDR3 region: CASSDHEGGQPQHF. CDR3 coding DNA: TGTGCCAGCAGTGACCATGAGGGAGGCCAGCCCCAGCATTTT.

This clone was counted once. The chain has TRBV27 and TRBJ2-3; D remains unclear. There are 14 residues in the CDR3. The V end was cut by 3 bases, the J end by 2 bases, with 9 bases between. Germline values: CDR1 MNHEY, CDR2 SMNVEV (reference sequence). The CDR3, as DNA: TGTGCCAGCAGTTTTGACATTTTCACAGATACGCAGTATTTT. This gives the protein CASSFDIFTDTQYF.

The chain combines TRBV11-3 with TRBJ2-5; 8 nucleotides agree with TRBD1. Germline-derived CDR1 and CDR2 are SGHNT and YENEEA. V was pared by 4 bases and J by 7 bases, with 11 bases of the junction left unmatched. The CDR3 runs to 15 residues. The CDR3 loop reads CASSSGDRGWGTQYF. The CDR3 nucleotides read TGTGCCAGCAGCTCCGGAGACAGGGGTTGGGGGACCCAGTACTTC.

This chain connects TRBV30 to TRBJ2-7, with 7 bases lining up with TRBD1. The CDR3 length is 13 residues. From germline, CDR1 is GTSNPN and CDR2 SVGIG (reference sequence). Trimming cost V 4 bases and J 3 bases; bases outside gene matches: 6. The CDR3 DNA follows: TGTGCCTGGAAGGATGGGACAGTCTACGAGCAGTACTTC. Translating gives CAWKDGTVYEQYF.

This clone was found once. This rearrangement joins TRBV11-3 to TRBJ2-7; 8 nucleotides agree with TRBD1. CDR1 and CDR2 from the germline V gene are SGHNT and YENEEA. This CDR3 has 14 residues. V lost 8 bases to trimming and J lost 3 bases; unmatched junction nucleotides: 9. The chain's CDR3 is CASCDSGTGYEQYF. The DNA of the CDR3 is TGTGCCAGCTGCGACTCCGGGACAGGCTACGAGCAGTACTTC.

V gene TRBV15 combines with J gene TRBJ2-7; TRBD1 is a possible D gene (5 bases). The CDR3 length is 14 residues. V lost 3 bases and J 0 bases, leaving 9 bases between the germline ends. Germline V gives CDR1 LNHNV, CDR2 YYDKDF (reference sequence). DNA for the CDR3: TGTGCCACCAGCAGGAGCACAGGCTCCTACGAGCAGTACTTC. Protein product: CATSRSTGSYEQYF.

V and J are TRBV11-3 and TRBJ2-1; 9 nucleotides match TRBD2. Germline V gene data show CDR1 as SGHNT and CDR2 as YENEEA. The V and J ends lost 1 base and 10 bases, in that order; junction bases with no gene match: 8. CDR3 length: 15 residues. The CDR3 protein is CASSLGGLALFEQFF. The CDR3 DNA sequence: TGTGCCAGCAGCTTAGGGGGACTAGCCCTTTTCGAGCAGTTCTTC.

The V and J genes are TRBV5-1 and TRBJ2-5; a possible D gene is TRBD2 (6 bases). Trimming cost V 0 bases and J 5 bases, with 14 bases left between them. CDR1 SGHRS and CDR2 YFSETQ come from the germline V gene. This CDR3 spans 15 amino acids. Here the CDR3 DNA reads TGCGCCAGCAGCTTGGGGGGGGAGCGTGGCGAGACCCAGTACTTC. Protein: CASSLGGERGETQYF. The full variable domain, with the rest looked up from reference TRBV5-1 and TRBJ2-5, is KAGVTQTPRYLIKTRGQQVTLSCSPISGHRSVSWYQQTPGQGLQFLFEYFSETQRNKGNFPGRFSGRQFSNSRSEMNVSTLELGDSALYLCASSLGGERGETQYFGPGTRLLVL.

The chain combines TRBV2 with TRBJ2-7; D perhaps matches TRBD1 (6 bases). CDR1 and CDR2 (germline): SNHLY, FYNNEI. This CDR3 is 12 amino acids long. Trimming removed 5 bases from V and 3 bases from J, with 8 bases in between. The CDR3 region is CASSRQDYEQYV. CDR3 coding DNA: TGTGCCAGCAGTAGACAGGACTACGAGCAGTACGTC.

The chain is built from TRBV14 and TRBJ2-2; D is possibly TRBD1 (6 bases). There are 17 residues in the CDR3. Trimming removed 2 bases from V and 1 base from J, with 14 bases in between. CDR1 is SGHDN and CDR2 is FVKESK in the germline V gene. The CDR3 sequence: CASSQRRGGQNTGELFF. The CDR3 DNA reads as TGTGCCAGCAGCCAAAGGAGAGGGGGACAGAACACCGGGGAGCTGTTTTTT.

The V call is TRBV7-2, the J call TRBJ1-2, with D tentatively TRBD1 (5 bases). This CDR3 is built from 14 residues. V lost 0 bases and J 7 bases, leaving 12 bases between the germline ends. Looked up from germline, CDR1 is SGHTA and CDR2 is FQGNSA. The CDR3 loop is CASSLAALGGGYTF. The CDR3 nucleotides are TGTGCCAGCAGCTTAGCGGCACTCGGGGGTGGCTACACCTTC.

The V call is TRBV10-3, the J call TRBJ2-1, with 10 bases fitting TRBD2. V trimming: 7 bases; J trimming: 0 bases; junction bases outside the gene matches: 6. Germline CDR1 is ENHRY and CDR2 is SYGVKD. This CDR3 contains 16 residues. CDR3 sequence: CAITGASGSSYNEQFF. In DNA form, the CDR3 reads TGTGCCATCACGGGTGCTAGCGGGAGCTCCTACAATGAGCAGTTCTTC.

This rearrangement joins TRBV11-2 to TRBJ2-7; tentatively, D is TRBD2 (6 bases). Trimming removed 4 bases at V and 3 bases at J, with 25 bases between. This CDR3 is built from 18 residues. CDR1 and CDR2 from the germline V gene are SGHAT and FQNNGV. The CDR3 region has the DNA TGTGCCAGCAGCTCCCCACATGCCCGGGGGTGGGGGATCTACGAGCAGTACTTC. Protein sequence: CASSSPHARGWGIYEQYF.

The chain uses TRBV5-4 and TRBJ2-5, with D perhaps matching TRBD1 (6 bases). Germline V CDR1 and CDR2: SGHNT, YYREEE (reference sequence). The CDR3 contains 12 residues. V lost 5 bases and J 4 bases, leaving 9 bases between the germline ends. As DNA, the CDR3 is TGTGCCAGCAGTCAGGGGCTAGAGACCCAGTACTTC. Protein product: CASSQGLETQYF.

The chain recombines TRBV7-8 with TRBJ1-2, with 10 bases identical to TRBD1. Germline CDR1 and CDR2: SGHVS and FQNEAQ. Trimming cost V 5 bases and J 8 bases; bases outside gene matches: 11. There are 15 residues in the CDR3. CDR3 sequence reads: CASSPEGTGDNGYTF. For the CDR3, the DNA is TGTGCCAGCAGCCCCGAGGGGACAGGGGATAACGGCTACACCTTC.

The CDR3, as DNA: TGTGCCAGCAGTGAAGAGGGACAGGGGTACAATGAGCAGTTCTTC. Encoded protein: CASSEEGQGYNEQFF. This chain uses TRBV6-1 with TRBJ2-1, with TRBD1 identical over 10 bases. There are 15 residues in the CDR3. V gave up 1 base and J gave up 4 bases; unmatched junction bases: 1. The germline CDR1 and CDR2 sequences are MNHNS and SASEGT.

This sequence joins TRBV5-4 and TRBJ2-1; D unresolved. The CDR3 sequence is 11 residues long. Looked up from germline, CDR1 is SGHNT and CDR2 is YYREEE (reference sequence). Trimming cost V 5 bases and J 10 bases, with 10 bases left between them. CDR3 region: CASSINGEQFF. CDR3 coding DNA: TGTGCCAGCAGTATCAACGGGGAGCAGTTCTTC.